These T cell receptor beta chains were read from a single sample in a study of shared clonotypes between healthy human individuals. The assay was immunoSEQ multiplex PCR, and TCRdb's table has in-frame clones only and misses some. Seen here are more than 2,000,000 clones, around nine tenths observed once, and the top ten hold 0.14%. Sequenced sample: naive CD4+ T cells sorted from blood. All receptors come from a man in his late teens or twenties in good health. Each CDR3 is given with its conserved first and last residue. A D gene is named only where the DNA matches it firmly. A row's size may be missing; if present it is once, few, many or a size class.

V gene: TRBV5-1
D gene: -
J gene: TRBJ1-3
clone size: -
CDR3 length: 15
CDR3 protein: CASSLAGFSGNTIYF
CDR3 DNA: TGCGCCAGCAGCTTGGCCGGGTTCTCTGGAAACACCATATATTTT

V gene: TRBV18
D gene: -
J gene: TRBJ1-5
clone size: -
CDR3 length: 14
CDR3 protein: CASSPREDRQPQHF
CDR3 DNA: TGTGCCAGCTCACCCCGGGAGGATCGGCAGCCCCAGCATTTT

V gene: TRBV7-9
D gene: -
J gene: TRBJ1-1
clone size: few
CDR3 length: 12
CDR3 protein: CASSFSGTEAFF
CDR3 DNA: TGTGCCAGCAGTTTCAGTGGGACAGAAGCTTTCTTT

V gene: TRBV7-9
D gene: TRBD2
J gene: TRBJ2-1
clone size: -
CDR3 length: 15
CDR3 protein: CASSLLAGVWNEQFF
CDR3 DNA: TGTGCCAGCAGTCTACTAGCGGGAGTATGGAATGAGCAGTTCTTC

V gene: TRBV7-3
D gene: TRBD2
J gene: TRBJ2-1
clone size: -
CDR3 length: 15
CDR3 protein: CASSRAGGTYNEQFF
CDR3 DNA: TGTGCCAGCAGCCGAGCGGGGGGAACCTACAATGAGCAGTTCTTC

V gene: TRBV14
D gene: TRBD1
J gene: TRBJ2-7
clone size: -
CDR3 length: 15
CDR3 protein: CASSSQGLPPYEQYF
CDR3 DNA: TGTGCCAGCAGCTCACAGGGGCTACCCCCCTACGAGCAGTACTTC

V gene: TRBV10-1
D gene: -
J gene: TRBJ1-2
clone size: -
CDR3 length: 14
CDR3 protein: CAIPRFDGGSGYTF
CDR3 DNA: TGCGCCATCCCACGTTTCGACGGAGGGTCCGGCTACACCTTC

V gene: TRBV18
D gene: -
J gene: TRBJ2-7
clone size: -
CDR3 length: 13
CDR3 protein: CASSPPGVYEQYF
CDR3 DNA: TGTGCCAGCTCACCGCCAGGGGTCTACGAGCAGTACTTC

V gene: TRBV19
D gene: -
J gene: TRBJ2-5
clone size: once
CDR3 length: 15
CDR3 protein: CASSITGLRGETQYF
CDR3 DNA: TGTGCCAGTAGTATAACTGGGTTGAGGGGGGAGACCCAGTACTTC

V gene: TRBV6-5
D gene: -
J gene: TRBJ2-5
clone size: -
CDR3 length: 14
CDR3 protein: CASSSPLGRETQYF
CDR3 DNA: TGTGCCAGCAGTTCCCCGCTTGGTAGGGAGACCCAGTACTTC

V gene: TRBV7-9
D gene: -
J gene: TRBJ2-7
clone size: -
CDR3 length: 14
CDR3 protein: CASSPMGGGGEQYF
CDR3 DNA: TGTGCCAGCAGCCCAATGGGGGGGGGCGGCGAGCAGTACTTC

V gene: TRBV19
D gene: -
J gene: TRBJ1-6
clone size: -
CDR3 length: 17
CDR3 protein: CASRLKEKSSYNSPLHF
CDR3 DNA: TGTGCCAGTAGGTTAAAGGAAAAGAGCTCCTATAATTCACCCCTCCACTTT

V gene: TRBV5-4
D gene: -
J gene: TRBJ1-1
clone size: -
CDR3 length: 15
CDR3 protein: CASSLEWRMNTEAFF
CDR3 DNA: TGTGCCAGCAGCTTGGAATGGAGAATGAACACTGAAGCTTTCTTT

V gene: TRBV6-5
D gene: -
J gene: TRBJ1-2
clone size: -
CDR3 length: 15
CDR3 protein: CASRKPPPPNYGYTF
CDR3 DNA: TGTGCCAGCAGAAAACCACCCCCTCCTAACTATGGCTACACCTTC

V gene: TRBV10-1
D gene: -
J gene: TRBJ2-2
clone size: -
CDR3 length: 12
CDR3 protein: CASSEFSGELFF
CDR3 DNA: TGCGCCAGCAGTGAGTTTTCCGGGGAGCTGTTTTTT

V gene: TRBV5-1
D gene: TRBD2
J gene: TRBJ2-3
clone size: -
CDR3 length: 17
CDR3 protein: CASSAGLAGGSTDTQYF
CDR3 DNA: TGCGCCAGCAGCGCGGGACTAGCGGGGGGGTCCACAGATACGCAGTATTTT

V gene: TRBV2
D gene: -
J gene: TRBJ1-1
clone size: -
CDR3 length: 11
CDR3 protein: CASSERGEAFF
CDR3 DNA: TGTGCCAGCAGTGAACGCGGCGAAGCTTTCTTT

V gene: TRBV7-2
D gene: TRBD1
J gene: TRBJ1-2
clone size: -
CDR3 length: 14
CDR3 protein: CASSFYPGGHGYTF
CDR3 DNA: TGTGCCAGCAGCTTCTATCCAGGGGGCCATGGCTACACCTTC

V gene: TRBV29-1
D gene: -
J gene: TRBJ2-1
clone size: once
CDR3 length: 14
CDR3 protein: CSVGSSSAYNEQFF
CDR3 DNA: TGCAGCGTTGGGTCCTCTAGCGCCTACAATGAGCAGTTCTTC

V gene: TRBV19
D gene: TRBD2
J gene: TRBJ2-1
clone size: -
CDR3 length: 15
CDR3 protein: CASSPTRTSGVEQFF
CDR3 DNA: TGTGCCAGTAGTCCCACCCGGACTAGCGGGGTTGAGCAGTTCTTC

V gene: TRBV5-4
D gene: -
J gene: TRBJ2-7
clone size: -
CDR3 length: 13
CDR3 protein: CASSRTSSYEQYF
CDR3 DNA: TGTGCCAGCAGCCGGACGAGCTCCTACGAGCAGTACTTC

V gene: TRBV7-2
D gene: -
J gene: TRBJ2-1
clone size: -
CDR3 length: 17
CDR3 protein: CASSPLGRKGFSNEQFF
CDR3 DNA: TGTGCCAGCAGCCCCTTAGGCAGAAAGGGTTTTAGTAATGAGCAGTTCTTC

V gene: TRBV9
D gene: TRBD2
J gene: TRBJ2-3
clone size: -
CDR3 length: 15
CDR3 protein: CASSVAPSGAQTQYF
CDR3 DNA: TGTGCCAGCAGCGTAGCCCCTAGCGGGGCCCAGACGCAGTATTTT

V gene: TRBV2
D gene: TRBD1
J gene: TRBJ1-4
clone size: once
CDR3 length: 14
CDR3 protein: CASVGWTGDEKLFF
CDR3 DNA: TGTGCCAGCGTGGGCTGGACAGGGGATGAAAAACTGTTTTTT

V gene: TRBV7-9
D gene: -
J gene: TRBJ2-5
clone size: -
CDR3 length: 13
CDR3 protein: CASSRTRGETQYF
CDR3 DNA: TGTGCCAGCAGCCGGACACGGGGGGAGACCCAGTACTTC

V gene: TRBV18
D gene: -
J gene: TRBJ1-5
clone size: few
CDR3 length: 14
CDR3 protein: CASSPQGNNQPQHF
CDR3 DNA: TGTGCCAGCTCACCTCAGGGTAACAATCAGCCCCAGCATTTT

V gene: TRBV10-2
D gene: -
J gene: TRBJ1-1
clone size: -
CDR3 length: 13
CDR3 protein: CASSGARNTEAFF
CDR3 DNA: TGCGCCAGCAGTGGGGCGCGGAACACTGAAGCTTTCTTT

V gene: TRBV30
D gene: -
J gene: TRBJ1-1
clone size: -
CDR3 length: 13
CDR3 protein: CAWSIQGATEAFF
CDR3 DNA: TGTGCCTGGAGTATACAGGGAGCCACTGAAGCTTTCTTT

V gene: TRBV5-6
D gene: -
J gene: TRBJ1-3
clone size: -
CDR3 length: 14
CDR3 protein: CASSWRRGGNTIYF
CDR3 DNA: TGTGCCAGCAGCTGGCGGCGGGGCGGAAACACCATATATTTT

V gene: TRBV6-1
D gene: TRBD1
J gene: TRBJ1-2
clone size: -
CDR3 length: 14
CDR3 protein: CASSEVGTGVGYTF
CDR3 DNA: TGTGCCAGCAGTGAAGTAGGAACAGGGGTCGGCTACACCTTC